The T cell receptor (beta chain) under discussion was sequenced for a study of blood T cell repertoires in COVID-19. Study information: COVID-19 samples collected from the United States, Italy and Spain covered acute and convalescent phases. Sources were T cells, B-cell-depleted T cells, or PBMCs; the material itself was cDNA or gDNA.

Under the authors' procedure: The assay estimated nucleated cells by amplifying reference gene primers. Method: immunoSEQ multiplex PCR; TCRdb's copy keeps in-frame clones and lacks some. The V and J calls and clone size are taken from that table; D and trimming were inferred from the DNA. Among around 270,000 clones listed, 70% to 90% were seen once. The CDR3 runs 16 residues. Per germline, CDR1 MNHNS and CDR2 SASEGT. V lost 4 bases to trimming and J lost 5 bases; unmatched junction nucleotides: 10. The sequence came from a man aged 25-45 years with active or convalescent COVID-19. The rearrangement joins TRBV6-1 to TRBJ2-1; TRBD1 agrees at 8 bases. Sequencing input: peripheral blood. The CDR3 spells CASSAAGTGLNNEQFF. In nucleotides, the CDR3 is TGTGCCAGCAGTGCCGCCGGGACAGGCCTAAACAATGAGCAGTTCTTC.